Below are 27 T cell receptor beta chains sequenced from a single sample in a study of blood T cells in healthy people across ages. Next came a second PCR, run for about 7 to 12 cycles, which used a sample-barcoded 5' primer along with a J-beta primer mix. One entry per CDR3 protein, called by TCRdb with MiXCR from the 5' RACE reads. The table lists some 920,000 distinct CDR3 sequences, roughly half of them singletons. Material: blood. The receptors were gathered from a woman aged 60-75 years in good health.

The chain recombines TRBV20-1 with TRBJ2-3; D is possibly TRBD1 or TRBD2 (5 bases each). The germline V gene encodes CDR1 DFQATT and CDR2 SNEGSKA (reference sequence). The germline V and J ends were trimmed by 3 bases and 1 base, with 8 bases remaining between them. This CDR3 region has 13 residues. The CDR3 sequence: CSASGDRTDTQYF. CDR3 DNA: TGCAGTGCTAGTGGGGACCGCACAGATACGCAGTATTTT.

The chain combines TRBV10-3 with TRBJ1-2, with D perhaps matching TRBD1 (6 bases). Trimming took off 4 bases at V and 0 bases at J, with 9 bases between the two ends. The CDR3 spans 14 residues. Germline loops: CDR1 ENHRY, CDR2 SYGVKD. CDR3 nucleotide sequence: TGTGCCATCAGTGTGAGGGACACTAACTATGGCTACACCTTC. It encodes CAISVRDTNYGYTF.

This clonotype appeared a single time. This rearrangement joins TRBV29-1 to TRBJ2-1; 9 bases are shared with TRBD2. The CDR3 is 12 amino acids. V was pared by 4 bases and J by 8 bases, with 3 bases of the junction left unmatched. Germline V lookup: CDR1 SQVTM, CDR2 ANQGSEA. CDR3 nucleotides: TGCAGCGTTGGACTAGCGGTGTATGAGCAGTTCTTC. Encoded protein: CSVGLAVYEQFF.

This clonotype was counted once. The V and J genes are TRBV15 and TRBJ1-5; the match to TRBD1 covers 10 bases. The CDR3 extends over 15 amino acids. Germline assignment: CDR1 LNHNV and CDR2 YYDKDF (reference sequence). V trimming: 9 bases; J trimming: 2 bases; junction bases outside the gene matches: 7. The chain's CDR3 is CATTRDRGGNQPQHF. CDR3 DNA sequence: TGTGCCACGACCCGGGACAGGGGTGGCAATCAGCCCCAGCATTTT.

The chain has TRBV7-2 and TRBJ2-3, with 7 bases identical to TRBD1. The trim removed 8 bases at V and 2 bases at J, leaving 10 bases unmatched. Germline V gene sequence: CDR1 SGHTA, CDR2 FQGNSA. CDR3 length: 15 residues. CDR3 sequence: CASLYRDRNTDTQYF. In DNA form, the CDR3 reads TGTGCCAGCCTTTATAGGGACAGAAACACAGATACGCAGTATTTT.

This CDR3 reads CASSTGGNTGELFF. The CDR3 nucleotides read TGCGCCAGCAGCACCGGGGGGAACACCGGGGAGCTGTTTTTT. This chain uses TRBV5-1 with TRBJ2-2; a possible D gene is TRBD2 (6 bases). This CDR3 spans 14 amino acids. The V and J ends lost 4 bases and 1 base respectively, with 8 bases between them. The germline V gene has CDR1 SGHRS and CDR2 YFSETQ.

This clonotype was counted a few times. The CDR3 loop is CASSLFFGRANTGELFF. CDR3 nucleotides: TGTGCCAGCAGCTTATTTTTCGGCCGGGCTAACACCGGGGAGCTGTTTTTT. The rearrangement joins TRBV11-2 to TRBJ2-2, with D unresolved. Trimming took off 2 bases at V and 2 bases at J, with 15 bases between the two ends. Germline V CDR1 and CDR2: SGHAT, FQNNGV. The CDR3 is 17 amino acids.

The V and J genes are TRBV20-1 and TRBJ2-3; 10 bases fit TRBD1. CDR1 and CDR2 from the germline V gene are DFQATT and SNEGSKA (reference sequence). CDR3 size: 15 residues. Trimming removed 3 bases from V and 4 bases from J; junction bases left unmatched: 7. CDR3 sequence (DNA): TGCAGTGCTAGCCCTCGGGACAGGGGAGCAGATACGCAGTATTTT. Translating gives CSASPRDRGADTQYF.

The rearrangement joins TRBV20-1 to TRBJ2-7; perhaps TRBD2 as D (6 bases). Trimming stripped 1 base from V and 5 bases from J, with 9 bases between. This CDR3 has 12 amino acids. Germline V gene data show CDR1 as DFQATT and CDR2 as SNEGSKA (reference sequence). The CDR3 is CSARGLVNEQYF. In DNA, the CDR3 is TGCAGTGCTAGAGGACTAGTAAACGAGCAGTACTTC.

The chain is built from TRBV4-1 and TRBJ2-1; D is perhaps TRBD1 (6 bases). V was cut by 4 bases and J by 4 bases, with 17 bases left in between. Germline V gives CDR1 MGHRA, CDR2 YSYEKL. This CDR3 is built from 16 residues. CDR3 sequence reads: CASSPVARDKYNEQFF. CDR3 bases: TGCGCCAGCAGCCCAGTAGCCCGGGACAAGTACAATGAGCAGTTCTTC.

The chain is built from TRBV12-5 and TRBJ2-3; 9 bases match TRBD2. Trimming removed 3 bases from V and 5 bases from J; junction bases left unmatched: 6. The CDR3 has 15 residues. Germline V gene lookup returns CDR1 LGHNT and CDR2 FRNRAP. The CDR3 DNA sequence: TGTGCTAGTGGTTTTGGGACTAGCTTTGGAGATACGCAGTATTTT. Translation: CASGFGTSFGDTQYF.

This clonotype was observed once. This sequence joins TRBV27 and TRBJ2-3, with D possibly being TRBD2 (6 bases). This CDR3 spans 13 amino acids. V gave up 7 bases and J gave up 3 bases, with 11 bases separating them. Germline CDR1 reads MNHEY; CDR2 reads SMNVEV (reference sequence). The CDR3: CASTVSGTDTQYF. In DNA form, the CDR3 reads TGTGCCAGCACGGTTAGCGGTACAGATACGCAGTATTTT.

J is TRBJ2-1 and V is TRBV14; weak D call: TRBD2 (5 bases). This CDR3 is built from 16 residues. Deletions cut 4 bases from V and 9 bases from J, with 22 bases between. Germline CDR1 SGHDN, CDR2 FVKESK. The CDR3, as DNA: TGTGCCAGCAGCCCCAAAGCGGACTGGGCTAATCGTGAGCAGTTCTTC. The encoded protein is CASSPKADWANREQFF.

The chain couples TRBV29-1 to TRBJ2-7; no clear D gene. The CDR3 covers 12 residues. Germline lookup yields CDR1 SQVTM and CDR2 ANQGSEA. V was trimmed by 5 bases and J by 0 bases, leaving 8 bases between them. DNA of the CDR3: TGCAGCGTTAACACGGACTCCTACGAGCAGTACTTC. It codes for CSVNTDSYEQYF.

The rearrangement links TRBV20-1 to TRBJ2-7; 13 nucleotides align to TRBD2. CDR1 DFQATT and CDR2 SNEGSKA come from the germline V gene (reference sequence). V was pared by 5 bases and J by 6 bases, with 7 bases of the junction left unmatched. The CDR3 sequence is 14 residues long. The CDR3 DNA is TGCAGTGCTCGGTACGGACTAGCGGGAGTCGAGCAGTACTTC. Amino acid sequence: CSARYGLAGVEQYF.

A few counts support this clonotype. The gene calls are TRBV7-9 and TRBJ2-5; D unclear. The CDR3 contains 15 residues. The germline V gene has CDR1 SEHNR and CDR2 FQNEAQ (reference sequence). V was shortened by 5 bases and J by 5 bases, with 18 bases between the two germline ends. The CDR3 bases are TGTGCCAGCAGCATAAGCGCGCCCTTAAAGGAGACCCAGTACTTC. Its protein product is CASSISAPLKETQYF.

V usage is TRBV2 and J usage is TRBJ2-1, with 9 nucleotides matching TRBD2. Germline V lookup: CDR1 SNHLY, CDR2 FYNNEI. The CDR3 has 16 residues. V was pared by 1 base and J by 6 bases, with 7 bases of the junction left unmatched. CDR3 in DNA: TGTGCCAGCAGTGAAGTAGCGGGAGCCGGTAGCAATGAGCAGTTCTTC. Its translation: CASSEVAGAGSNEQFF.

This clonotype turned up a few times. V usage is TRBV20-1 and J usage is TRBJ2-1; D gene uncertain. The CDR3 is 17 amino acids. The V end was cut by 3 bases, the J end by 0 bases, with 18 bases between. CDR1 DFQATT and CDR2 SNEGSKA come from the germline V gene (reference sequence). DNA of the CDR3: TGCAGTGCTAGCGTCCCGTCAACAGCGAGCTCCTACAATGAGCAGTTCTTC. Protein product: CSASVPSTASSYNEQFF.

The CDR3 spells CASSARVGPNTGELFF. DNA of the CDR3: TGTGCCAGCAGCGCCCGAGTCGGCCCGAACACCGGGGAGCTGTTTTTT. The rearrangement joins TRBV9 to TRBJ2-2; D is unclear. Between the trimmed V and J ends, which lost 3 bases and 0 bases, there was a span of 12 bases. The CDR3 is 16 residues long. Germline V gene sequence: CDR1 SGDLS, CDR2 YYNGEE.

The CDR3 DNA is TGTGCCAGCTTCCTATACGGAAATTCCTACGAGCAGTACTTC. Protein: CASFLYGNSYEQYF. The J gene is TRBJ2-7, the V gene TRBV6-1; D gene uncertain. CDR3 size: 14 residues. V gave up 8 bases and J gave up 1 base, with 15 bases separating them. Germline values: CDR1 MNHNS, CDR2 SASEGT.

CDR3 sequence (DNA): TGTGCCAGCAGCCAAAGACTTGGCAACAATGAGCAGTTCTTC. It codes for CASSQRLGNNEQFF. This rearrangement joins TRBV4-2 to TRBJ2-1; D gene uncertain. The CDR3 length is 14 residues. From germline, CDR1 is LGHNA and CDR2 YNFKEQ. Trimming stripped 2 bases from V and 5 bases from J, with 10 bases between.

The CDR3 coding sequence is TGCAGCGTTAGGGCCCCTAATGAAAAACTGTTTTTT. Protein sequence: CSVRAPNEKLFF. This chain joins TRBV29-1 and TRBJ1-4; D uncertain. The CDR3 consists of 12 residues. The germline V gene encodes CDR1 SQVTM and CDR2 ANQGSEA. V was pared by 5 bases and J by 3 bases, with 7 bases between.

V gene TRBV4-2 combines with J gene TRBJ2-3; possibly TRBD2 for D (5 bases). The CDR3 is 14 residues long. The germline V gene encodes CDR1 LGHNA and CDR2 YNFKEQ. Trimming left V 1 base short and J 5 bases short, with 10 bases between. CDR3 loop: CASSQGFGKDTQYF. CDR3 coding DNA: TGTGCCAGCAGCCAAGGGTTCGGGAAAGATACGCAGTATTTT.

This chain uses TRBV6-4 with TRBJ2-5; TRBD2 aligns across 12 bases. The germline CDR1 and CDR2 sequences are MRHNA and SNTAGT. The CDR3 totals 20 residues. The V segment lost 3 bases and the J segment 0 bases; nucleotides outside the gene matches: 14. The CDR3: CASSDGSQSGLAGYQETQYF. Written as DNA, the CDR3 is TGTGCCAGCAGTGATGGTTCCCAAAGCGGACTAGCGGGGTACCAAGAGACCCAGTACTTC.

This clonotype was detected only a few times. The chain carries TRBV28 and TRBJ2-7, with D perhaps TRBD1 (7 bases). Germline values: CDR1 MDHEN, CDR2 SYDVKM. The V gene lost 7 bases and the J gene lost 0 bases, with 16 bases spanning the gap. The CDR3 runs to 15 residues. The CDR3 nucleotides are TGTGCCAGCACCCCAGGGGGGACGCTCTCCTACGAGCAGTACTTC. Translating gives CASTPGGTLSYEQYF.

The genes are TRBV12-3 or TRBV12-4 and TRBJ2-3; TRBD2 is a possible D gene (5 bases). The V end lost 5 bases, the J end lost 1 base, and 16 bases lay between the germline ends. CDR3 length: 16 amino acids. The CDR3 sequence is CASSPRRARGTDTQYF. CDR3 coding DNA: TGTGCCAGCAGTCCCCGGCGGGCCCGAGGCACAGATACGCAGTATTTT.

This clonotype has more than one count but fewer than ten. The chain has TRBV13 and TRBJ2-7, with 12 bases fitting TRBD2. From germline, CDR1 is PRHDT and CDR2 FYEKMQ (reference sequence). This CDR3 contains 15 residues. V shed 5 bases and J 4 bases; nucleotides not matched to a gene: 6. The CDR3 loop is CASSRRLAGVYEQYF. The CDR3 DNA reads as TGTGCCAGCAGCCGCAGACTAGCGGGAGTGTACGAGCAGTACTTC. The whole variable domain, remainder taken from reference TRBV13 and TRBJ2-7, is AAGVIQSPRHLIKEKRETATLKCYPIPRHDTVYWYQQGPGQDPQFLISFYEKMQSDKGSIPDRFSAQQFSDYHSELNMSSLELGDSALYFCASSRRLAGVYEQYFGPGTRLTVT.